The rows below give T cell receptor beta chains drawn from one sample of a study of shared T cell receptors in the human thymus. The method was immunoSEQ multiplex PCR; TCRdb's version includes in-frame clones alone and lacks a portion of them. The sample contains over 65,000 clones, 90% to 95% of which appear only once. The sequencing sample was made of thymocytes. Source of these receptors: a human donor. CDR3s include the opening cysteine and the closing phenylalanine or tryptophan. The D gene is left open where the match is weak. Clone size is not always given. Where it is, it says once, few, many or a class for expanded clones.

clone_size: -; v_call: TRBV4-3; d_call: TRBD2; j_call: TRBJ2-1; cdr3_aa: CASSLQDLGLAGGGEQFF; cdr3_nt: TGCGCCAGCAGCCTACAAGACCTGGGACTAGCGGGGGGCGGTGAGCAGTTCTTC
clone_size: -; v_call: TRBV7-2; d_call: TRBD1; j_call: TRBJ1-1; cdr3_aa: CASSRGQMNTEAFF; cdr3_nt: TGTGCCAGCAGCCGGGGACAGATGAACACTGAAGCTTTCTTT
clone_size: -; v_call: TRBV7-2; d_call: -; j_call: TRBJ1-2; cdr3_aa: CASSAQRDGYTF; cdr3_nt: TGTGCCAGCAGCGCCCAAAGGGATGGCTACACCTTC
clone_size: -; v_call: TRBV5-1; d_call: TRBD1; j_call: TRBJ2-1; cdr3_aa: CASSLFGWTGGMYNEQFF; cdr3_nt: TGCGCCAGCAGCTTGTTTGGGTGGACAGGGGGAATGTACAATGAGCAGTTCTTC
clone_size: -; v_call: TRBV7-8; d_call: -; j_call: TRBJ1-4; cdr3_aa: CASSLGRGGSGDSNEKLFF; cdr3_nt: TGTGCCAGCAGCTTAGGGCGCGGCGGATCAGGGGATTCAAATGAAAAACTGTTTTTT
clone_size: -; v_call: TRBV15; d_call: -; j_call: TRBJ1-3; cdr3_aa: CATSRAQTKGNTIYF; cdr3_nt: TGTGCCACCAGCAGAGCCCAAACTAAGGGAAACACCATATATTTT
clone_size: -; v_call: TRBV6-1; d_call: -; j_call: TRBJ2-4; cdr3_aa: CASSEGDGSLAKNIQYF; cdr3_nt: TGTGCCAGCAGTGAAGGGGATGGCAGCCTAGCCAAAAACATTCAGTACTTC
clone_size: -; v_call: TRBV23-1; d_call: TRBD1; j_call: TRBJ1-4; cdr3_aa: CASSHLNRQGANEKLFF; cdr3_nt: TGCGCCAGCAGTCACCTTAACCGACAGGGGGCTAATGAAAAACTGTTTTTT
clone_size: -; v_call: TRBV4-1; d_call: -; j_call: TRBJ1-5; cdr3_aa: CASSQDHLRRPQHF; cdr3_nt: TGCGCCAGCAGCCAAGATCATCTCCGACGACCCCAGCATTTT
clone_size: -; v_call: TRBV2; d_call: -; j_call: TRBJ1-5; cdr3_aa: CASAVQGGRGNQPQHF; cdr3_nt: TGTGCCAGCGCAGTTCAGGGTGGGAGAGGCAATCAGCCCCAGCATTTT
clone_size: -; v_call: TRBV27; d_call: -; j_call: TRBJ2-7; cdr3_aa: CASSSAVLGPGSYEQYF; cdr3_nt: TGTGCCAGCAGTTCCGCTGTCTTGGGGCCCGGCTCCTACGAGCAGTACTTC
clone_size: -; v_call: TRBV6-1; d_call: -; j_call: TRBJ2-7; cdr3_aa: CASSLSSYEQYF; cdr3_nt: TGTGCCAGCAGTTTAAGCTCCTACGAGCAGTACTTC
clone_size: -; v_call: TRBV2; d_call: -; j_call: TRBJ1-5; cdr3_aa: CASSENGGQPQHF; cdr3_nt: TGTGCCAGCAGTGAAAACGGGGGACAGCCCCAGCATTTT
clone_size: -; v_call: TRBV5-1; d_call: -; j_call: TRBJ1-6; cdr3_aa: CASSLSGGSSYNSPLHF; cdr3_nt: TGCGCCAGCAGCTTGAGTGGGGGGAGCTCCTATAATTCACCCCTCCACTTT
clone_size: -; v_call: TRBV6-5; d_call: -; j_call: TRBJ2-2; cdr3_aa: CASRPRNTGELFF; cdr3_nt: TGTGCCAGCCGCCCCCGGAACACCGGGGAGCTGTTTTTT
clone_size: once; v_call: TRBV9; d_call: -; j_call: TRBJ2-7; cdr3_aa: CASSVGRATYEQYF; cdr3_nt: TGTGCCAGCAGCGTAGGGCGGGCCACCTACGAGCAGTACTTC
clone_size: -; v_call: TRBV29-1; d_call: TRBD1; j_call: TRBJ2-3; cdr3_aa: CSVFPQGFFSTDTQYF; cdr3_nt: TGCAGCGTTTTTCCACAGGGGTTTTTCAGCACAGATACGCAGTATTTT
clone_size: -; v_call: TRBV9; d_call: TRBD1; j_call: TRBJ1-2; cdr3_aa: CASSEPRPTGDGGYTF; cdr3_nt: TGTGCCAGCAGCGAACCCAGACCGACAGGGGATGGTGGCTACACCTTC
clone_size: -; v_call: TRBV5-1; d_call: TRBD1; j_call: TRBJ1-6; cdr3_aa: CASSFRRTGGNSPLHF; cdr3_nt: TGCGCCAGCAGCTTTCGCCGGACAGGGGGAAATTCACCCCTCCACTTT
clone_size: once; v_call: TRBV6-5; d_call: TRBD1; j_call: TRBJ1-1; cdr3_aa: CASSGPGGRNTEAFF; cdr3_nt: TGTGCCAGCAGTGGTCCAGGGGGCAGGAACACTGAAGCTTTCTTT
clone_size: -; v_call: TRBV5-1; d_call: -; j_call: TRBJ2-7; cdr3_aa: CASSPEGPNYEQYF; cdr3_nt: TGCGCCAGCAGCCCAGAGGGACCAAACTACGAGCAGTACTTC